This is a list of T cell receptor beta chains from one sample in a study of Graves' ophthalmopathy and Graves' hyperthyroidism. TCRdb independently ran MiXCR on the multiplex PCR reads; one entry per CDR3 protein. The table lists 600,000 to 700,000 distinct CDR3 sequences, approximately 39% of them singletons. The source material was peripheral blood. All receptors come from an adult man with Graves' ophthalmopathy. CDR3s leave out the opening cysteine and the closing phenylalanine or tryptophan.

ASSEYEGVYGNSPLH | TRBV25-1
ASSPWGESSYEQY | TRBV6-5
ASSARHRSQETQY | TRBV2
ASSERWTGGAF | TRBV9
SVRGGTGYT | TRBV29-1
ASSWLDPQETQY | TRBV7-9
ASSLRGLGNQPQH | TRBV5-8
ATSSLSRGIDRAGANVLT | TRBV24-1
ASSPSPRDEQY | TRBV9
AISEGETQY | TRBV10-3
ASWGLGQGVMDTEAF | TRBV6-1
ASSVAGETQY | TRBV9
SAMRGETQY | TRBV20-1
ASSHPGRCEQY | TRBV14
ASSVDLRLTTGELF | TRBV9
ASSLEETEAF | TRBV11-3
ASVTANTEAF | TRBV2
ASSLGQGETQY | TRBV7-9
ASTPGTGRVNYGYT | TRBV7-2
ASSPRGQGFLLYEQY | TRBV7-2
ASSQASGGETYEQY | TRBV4-3
ASSPYRSGTEAF | TRBV18
ATSSFTGRDSQY | TRBV15
ASSSGGVGRNQPQH | TRBV7-8
AIRSGTGEREQY | TRBV10-3
ATGGRVTGELF | TRBV15
ASSHPYGADGKLF | TRBV14
ASSSGQEGYYGYT | TRBV7-2
ASSEGVAGDTDTQY | TRBV25-1
ASSPRGTVSPLH | TRBV14
AIWAGDTEAF | TRBV10-3
ASSVEGTPLH | TRBV9
ASSRNSPLH | TRBV6-2/TRBV6-3
ASSFTSGGFTDTQY | TRBV9
ASSLRFGTGSEQY | TRBV7-9
ASSLSRVNGEAQY | TRBV7-2
ASSLVGGGHSPLH | TRBV7-9
ASSLGGTSHSGANVLT | TRBV11-2
ASSLEGHHSGANVLT | TRBV5-1
ASSLTAGNNYEQY | TRBV7-2
SRGVGRYEQY | TRBV29-1
AISDPGLAGVEQY | TRBV10-3
ASSSGLKGTQY | TRBV7-3
ASSLLAMNTEAF | TRBV7-9
ASSNAATGDNQPRH | TRBV4-2
ASSSQGGQETQY | TRBV7-3
ASSQLKGTENTEAF | TRBV4-1
SQAGGTYEQY | TRBV29-1
ASSLGFPSGRGETQY | TRBV7-6
ASSKDKFYEQY | TRBV7-8
ASSEGRDTHLKSEAF | TRBV6-2/TRBV6-3
ASSSGEGGKLF | TRBV6-6
ASSQDPGVLFGYT | TRBV4-3
ASSQERFRYHSPLH | TRBV4-1
ASRAQGDYGYT | TRBV2
SVEDTGDTEAF | TRBV29-1